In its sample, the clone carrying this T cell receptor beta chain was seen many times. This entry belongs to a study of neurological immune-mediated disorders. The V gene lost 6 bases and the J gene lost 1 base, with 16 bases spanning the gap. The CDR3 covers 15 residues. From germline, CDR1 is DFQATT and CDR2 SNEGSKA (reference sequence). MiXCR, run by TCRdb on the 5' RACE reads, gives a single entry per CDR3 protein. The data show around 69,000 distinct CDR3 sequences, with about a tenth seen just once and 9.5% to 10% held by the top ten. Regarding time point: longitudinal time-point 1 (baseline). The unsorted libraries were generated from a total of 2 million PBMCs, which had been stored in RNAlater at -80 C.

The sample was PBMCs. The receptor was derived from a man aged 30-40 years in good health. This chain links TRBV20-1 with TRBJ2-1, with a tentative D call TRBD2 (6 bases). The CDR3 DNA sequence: TGCAGTGCCGTCGTGGGCGGGACTTCCTACAATGAGCAGTTCTTC. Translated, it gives CSAVVGGTSYNEQFF.